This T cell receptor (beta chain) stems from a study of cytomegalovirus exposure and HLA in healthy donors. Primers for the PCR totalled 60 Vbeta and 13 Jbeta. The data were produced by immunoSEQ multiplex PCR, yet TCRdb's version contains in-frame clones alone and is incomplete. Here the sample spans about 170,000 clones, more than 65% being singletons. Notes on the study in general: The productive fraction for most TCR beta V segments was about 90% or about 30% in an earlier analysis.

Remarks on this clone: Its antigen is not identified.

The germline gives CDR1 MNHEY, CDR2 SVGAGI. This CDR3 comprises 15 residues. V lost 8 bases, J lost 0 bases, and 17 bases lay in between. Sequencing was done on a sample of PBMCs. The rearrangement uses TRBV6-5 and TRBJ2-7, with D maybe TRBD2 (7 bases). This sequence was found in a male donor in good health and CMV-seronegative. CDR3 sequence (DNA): TGTGCCAGCGGTCGGGGAGGGGGGAGCTCCTACGAGCAGTACTTC. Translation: CASGRGGGSSYEQYF.